This TCR beta chain was observed in a study of OX40 agonist ivuxolimab in advanced cancers. Overall study: Cancers in dose escalation were hepatocellular, melanoma, renal cell and head and neck.

Comment on this clone: Its specificity is unknown.

Repertoires were generated with immunoSEQ multiplex PCR, while TCRdb's copy carries only in-frame clones and drops some. Of 70,000 or so clones in the sample, 80% to 95% were seen once. Findings of the study overall: By week 6 at 0.1 to 3.0 mg/kg, blood CD4+ and CD8+ T cells had expanded clonally. Fewer expanded clones were found on average in CD4+ than in CD8+ T cells.

V lost 6 bases, J lost 0 bases, and 9 bases lay in between. In germline, CDR1 is MNHNS, CDR2 SASEGT. CDR3 length: 14 amino acids. The timepoints at which blood was sampled were baseline, cycle 4 day 1, and cycle 7 day 1. The chain links TRBV6-1 to TRBJ1-5; D not certain. This specimen consisted of CD4+ or CD8+ T cells sorted from blood, obtained in a trial of the OX40 agonist ivuxolimab. The TCR sequence derives from an adult with an advanced solid tumor such as melanoma, head and neck, liver or kidney cancer. This CDR3 is CASRGEYSNQPQHF. In nucleotides, the CDR3 is TGTGCCAGCAGGGGAGAGTATAGCAATCAGCCCCAGCATTTT.